The clone carrying this T cell receptor (beta chain) was picked up a small number of times. Its specificity is not known. TCRdb itself ran the reads through MiXCR, one entry per CDR3 protein. The sample contains 370,000 or so distinct CDR3 sequences, about 35% of which appear only once. The sample originates from a study of T cell repertoires in cytomegalovirus infection. V lost 0 bases and J 7 bases, leaving 15 bases between the germline ends. The CDR3 is made up of 15 amino acids. Germline values: CDR1 SGHVS, CDR2 FQNEAQ. The chain joins TRBV7-8 to TRBJ1-1, with a weak D call TRBD1 (6 bases). This TCR was sampled from a human donor in good health (CMV status not recorded). Some clones in this sample may be carry-over from other donors' samples. Sequencing was performed on cultured PBMCs, taken from culture after CMV antigen stimulation. This chain's CDR3 is CASSLARTVRLEAFF. The CDR3 region has the DNA TGTGCCAGCAGCTTAGCACGGACAGTCAGACTTGAAGCTTTCTTT. Drawing the rest from reference TRBV7-8 and TRBJ1-1, the complete variable domain is GAGVSQSPRYKVAKRGQDVALRCDPISGHVSLFWYQQALGQGPEFLTYFQNEAQLDKSGLPSDRFFAERPEGSVSTLKIQRTQQEDSAVYLCASSLARTVRLEAFFGQGTRLTVV.